The sequence of this TCR beta chain was determined in a study of OX40 agonist ivuxolimab in advanced cancers. About the research overall: Anti-PD-1, anti-PD-L1 or anti-CTLA-4 therapy given earlier was allowed, and around 40% had some. Three patients responded partially, comprising one with hepatocellular carcinoma and two with cutaneous melanoma.

This clone occurred a few times. TCRdb's copy holds only in-frame clones and misses some; the assay was immunoSEQ multiplex PCR. Here the sample spans roughly 63,000 clones, around 86% being singletons. Blood was sampled at baseline, cycle 4 day 1, and cycle 7 day 1. The specimen was CD4+ or CD8+ T cells sorted from blood, collected in a trial of the OX40 agonist ivuxolimab. This receptor was obtained from an adult with an advanced solid tumor such as melanoma, head and neck, liver or kidney cancer.

CDR3 bases: TGTGCCATCAGGGGGGCCTCCTACGAGCAGTACTTC. It codes for CAIRGASYEQYF. The rearrangement links TRBV10-3 to TRBJ2-7; tentative D call: TRBD1 (6 bases). CDR3 length equals 12 residues. Trimming took 6 bases from V and 0 from J, leaving 6 bases between them. Germline V gives CDR1 ENHRY, CDR2 SYGVKD.